This entry is about one TCR beta chain. The sample is drawn from a study of neoadjuvant anti-PD-1 for oral cavity cancer. The data were produced by immunoSEQ multiplex PCR, yet TCRdb's version contains in-frame clones alone and is incomplete. Found here are more than 10,000 clones, approximately 61% of them singletons; the top ten hold 2%. CDR3 size: 11 residues. Germline V CDR1 and CDR2: LNHDA, SQIVND (reference sequence). The ends were cut back, 5 bases at V and 2 bases at J, with 4 bases in the middle. The sequencing used PBMCs, collected before nivolumab (anti-PD-1) treatment. This TCR derives from a person between 40 and 79 years old with oral cavity squamous cell carcinoma. This chain uses TRBV19 with TRBJ2-7, with no clear D. The CDR3 coding sequence is TGTGCCAGTAGTCGAGCCTACGAGCAGTACTTC. Translated, it gives CASSRAYEQYF.